The 11 T cell receptor beta chains reported below all come from one sample, sequenced in a study of blood T cells in healthy people across ages. Then a second PCR, running roughly 7 to 11 cycles, was carried out with a sample-barcoded 5' primer and a J-beta primer mix. TCRdb passed the 5' RACE reads through MiXCR, listing each CDR3 protein once. The repertoire consists of more than 500,000 distinct CDR3 sequences, with 27% occurring once and the leading ten covering 3% to 4%. The sample was also reused in another study, on T cells of mothers and their children.

The sequencing sample was made of blood. The source is a boy between 2 and 10 years old in good health.

This clonotype was seen a few times. CDR3 sequence reads: CASSPHLDTEAFF. Written as DNA, the CDR3 is TGTGCCAGCAGCCCACATCTAGACACTGAAGCTTTCTTT. The V call is TRBV7-9, the J call TRBJ1-1; D remains ambiguous. V lost 5 bases and J 3 bases, leaving 10 bases between the germline ends. Germline CDR1 reads SEHNR; CDR2 reads FQNEAQ (reference sequence). The CDR3 extends over 13 amino acids.

This clonotype was recorded a few times. The genes are TRBV4-1 and TRBJ2-7; D unresolved. The CDR3 is 14 residues long. Per germline, CDR1 MGHRA and CDR2 YSYEKL. V was trimmed by 4 bases and J by 1 base, leaving 11 bases between them. CDR3 protein: CASSRSDGSYEQYF. The CDR3 DNA reads as TGCGCCAGCAGCCGTTCGGACGGTTCCTACGAGCAGTACTTC.

In this sample, this clonotype turned up once. The chain carries TRBV27 and TRBJ1-2, with D possibly matching TRBD1 (5 bases). In germline, CDR1 is MNHEY, CDR2 SMNVEV (reference sequence). V was cut by 6 bases and J by 4 bases, with 18 bases left in between. CDR3 length equals 15 residues. Written as DNA, the CDR3 is TGTGCCAGCAGCGAGGGACTTAAGGCCCTCTATGGCTACACCTTC. This encodes CASSEGLKALYGYTF.

The chain couples TRBV5-5 to TRBJ2-7; TRBD1 matches 7 bases. Germline values: CDR1 SGHKS, CDR2 YYEKEE (reference sequence). The CDR3 consists of 14 residues. J was trimmed by 3 bases and V by 6 bases; bases with no gene match: 9. The CDR3 spells CASTLRDRDYEQYF. The CDR3 DNA follows: TGTGCCAGCACCCTCCGGGACAGAGACTACGAGCAGTACTTC.

This clonotype is a singleton in its sample. J is TRBJ1-5 and V is TRBV12-5, with D perhaps TRBD1 (6 bases). The CDR3 spans 17 residues. Germline assignment: CDR1 LGHNT and CDR2 FRNRAP. V was cut by 4 bases and J by 1 base, with 17 bases left in between. The CDR3 reads CASGSAQGRVSNQPQHF. CDR3 DNA sequence: TGTGCTAGTGGTTCTGCTCAGGGGCGGGTAAGCAATCAGCCCCAGCATTTT.

This clonotype was counted only a few times. The chain couples TRBV12-3 or TRBV12-4 to TRBJ1-4; D is possibly TRBD1 (5 bases). V was shortened by 10 bases and J by 7 bases, with 19 bases between the two germline ends. The CDR3 has 14 residues. CDR3 loop: CANTGGGVREKLFF. The CDR3 nucleotides read TGTGCCAACACCGGGGGGGGAGTTCGTGAAAAACTGTTTTTT.

This chain joins TRBV7-2 and TRBJ1-3; the D gene is possibly TRBD1 (6 bases). This CDR3 spans 16 amino acids. Trimming stripped 6 bases from V and 4 bases from J, with 19 bases between. Per germline, CDR1 SGHTA and CDR2 FQGNSA. CDR3 in DNA: TGTGCCAGCAGTCCCCGTCACGGGGGCGAAGGAAACACCATATATTTT. This codes for CASSPRHGGEGNTIYF.

This clonotype was detected a few times. V is TRBV6-5 and J is TRBJ2-5; 9 bases fit TRBD2. V lost 5 bases, J lost 1 base, and 5 bases stayed unmatched. The CDR3 sequence is 15 residues long. Germline V gives CDR1 MNHEY, CDR2 SVGAGI. CDR3 in DNA: TGTGCCAGCAGTAGACTAGCGGAGTCCCAAGAGACCCAGTACTTC. It yields the protein CASSRLAESQETQYF.

This clonotype occurred a few times. The gene calls are TRBV7-2 and TRBJ1-1; a possible D gene is TRBD1 (6 bases). Trimming pared 3 bases from V and 4 bases from J, leaving 12 bases between. The CDR3 spans 14 residues. The germline V gene encodes CDR1 SGHTA and CDR2 FQGNSA. The CDR3 bases are TGTGCCAGCAGCTTTAAGGGAGGGGGCACTGAAGCTTTCTTT. Translation: CASSFKGGGTEAFF.

The V and J genes are TRBV9 and TRBJ2-5, with 12 bases lining up with TRBD2. After removal of 0 bases from V and 5 bases from J, the junction contained 8 bases not matched to a gene. CDR1 and CDR2 (germline): SGDLS, YYNGEE. This CDR3 is built from 17 residues. CDR3: CASSVGLAGVYRETQYF. DNA of the CDR3: TGTGCCAGCAGCGTAGGACTAGCGGGGGTTTACAGGGAGACCCAGTACTTC.

The chain has TRBV27 and TRBJ2-6, with D hard to call. CDR1 and CDR2 from the germline V gene are MNHEY and SMNVEV (reference sequence). This CDR3 contains 15 residues. V shed 4 bases and J shed 2 bases, with 9 bases lying between them. In DNA form, the CDR3 reads TGTGCCAGCAGTTCCGAGTCTACTGGGGCCAACGTCCTGACTTTC. Protein sequence: CASSSESTGANVLTF.